The clone carrying this T cell receptor beta chain was picked up one time. The CDR3 runs 13 residues. Trimming cost V 1 base and J 2 bases, with 6 bases left between them. Profiling relied on immunoSEQ multiplex PCR, and the TCRdb table lists in-frame clones only, not all of them. This table has just over 15,000 clones, approximately 84% appearing once. This sample is part of a study of technical replicates of blood from a handful of donors. This TCR was sampled from a human donor in good health. This chain joins TRBV5-3 and TRBJ1-2, with a weak D call TRBD1 (6 bases). TRBV5-3 falls under the ORF class, with uncertain function. The sequenced sample was PBMCs. CDR3: CARSLQGNYGYTF. DNA of the CDR3: TGTGCCAGAAGCTTGCAGGGGAACTATGGCTACACCTTC.